Included here is one T cell receptor beta chain sequence, with context. This sample stems from a study of blood T cell repertoires in COVID-19. About the research overall: Acute and convalescent COVID-19 specimens originated in the United States, Italy and Spain. Sources were T cells, B-cell-depleted T cells, or PBMCs; the material itself was cDNA or gDNA.

Unmatched junction bases numbered 11, after V lost 2 bases and J lost 7 bases. CDR3 size: 19 residues. Residents of 24 US areas, aged about 18 to 89 years, made up the participants. Libraries were prepared by immunoSEQ multiplex PCR; TCRdb keeps only in-frame clonotypes and omits some of them. This sample has hundreds of thousands of clones, with around 87% found just once. This chain joins TRBV23-1 and TRBJ2-1; 16 nucleotides match TRBD2. TRBV23-1 belongs to the ORF category, with a function that is uncertain. The sequence derives from a middle-aged woman with acute COVID-19. Material for sequencing was PBMCs or T cells enriched from blood (not recorded which). The CDR3 nucleotides are TGCGCCAGCAGTCAAAACTCGGGACTAGCGGGAGGGCCCTGGAATGAGCAGTTCTTC. Amino acid sequence: CASSQNSGLAGGPWNEQFF.